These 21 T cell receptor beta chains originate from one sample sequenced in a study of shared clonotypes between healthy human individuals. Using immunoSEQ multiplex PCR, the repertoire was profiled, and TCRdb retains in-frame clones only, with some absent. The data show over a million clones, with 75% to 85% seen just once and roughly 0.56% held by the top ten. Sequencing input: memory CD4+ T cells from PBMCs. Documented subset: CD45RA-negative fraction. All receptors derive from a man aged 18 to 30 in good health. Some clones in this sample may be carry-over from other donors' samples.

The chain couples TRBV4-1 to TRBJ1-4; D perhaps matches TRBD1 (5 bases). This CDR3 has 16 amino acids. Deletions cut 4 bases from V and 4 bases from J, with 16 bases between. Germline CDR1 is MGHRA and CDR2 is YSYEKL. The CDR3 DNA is TGCGCCAGCAGCCCGTCCCCCGGACACCGTAATGAAAAACTGTTTTTT. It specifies CASSPSPGHRNEKLFF.

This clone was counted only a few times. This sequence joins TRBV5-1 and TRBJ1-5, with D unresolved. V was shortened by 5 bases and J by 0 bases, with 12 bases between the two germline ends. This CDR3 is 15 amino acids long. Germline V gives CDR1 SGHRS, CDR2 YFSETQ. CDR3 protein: CASRIAANSNQPQHF. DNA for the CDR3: TGCGCCAGCAGGATAGCAGCTAATAGCAATCAGCCCCAGCATTTT.

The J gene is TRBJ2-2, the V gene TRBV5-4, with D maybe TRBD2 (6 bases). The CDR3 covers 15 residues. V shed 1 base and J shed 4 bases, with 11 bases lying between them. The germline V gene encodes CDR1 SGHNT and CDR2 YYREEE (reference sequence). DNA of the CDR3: TGTGCCAGCAGCTTGCGGCGGGAAGGCACCGGGGAGCTGTTTTTT. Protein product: CASSLRREGTGELFF.

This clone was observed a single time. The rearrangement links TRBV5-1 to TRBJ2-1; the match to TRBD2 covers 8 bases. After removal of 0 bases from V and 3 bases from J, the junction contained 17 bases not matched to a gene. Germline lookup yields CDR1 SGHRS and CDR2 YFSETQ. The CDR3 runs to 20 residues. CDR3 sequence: CASSLATVLWVAGFYNEQFF. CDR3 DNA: TGCGCCAGCAGCTTGGCCACGGTGCTTTGGGTAGCGGGATTCTACAATGAGCAGTTCTTC.

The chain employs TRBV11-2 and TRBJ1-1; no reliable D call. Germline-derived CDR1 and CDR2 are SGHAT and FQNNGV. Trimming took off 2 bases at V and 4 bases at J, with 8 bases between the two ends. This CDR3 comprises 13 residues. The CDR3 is CASSLRVGTEAFF. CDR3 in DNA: TGTGCCAGCAGCTTAAGGGTGGGCACTGAAGCTTTCTTT.

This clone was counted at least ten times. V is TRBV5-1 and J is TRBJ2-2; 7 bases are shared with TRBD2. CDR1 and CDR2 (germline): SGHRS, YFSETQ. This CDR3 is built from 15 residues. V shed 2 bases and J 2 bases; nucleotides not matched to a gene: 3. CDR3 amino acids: CASSLAGYNTGELFF. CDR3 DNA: TGCGCCAGCAGCTTAGCGGGATATAACACCGGGGAGCTGTTTTTT.

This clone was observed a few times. CDR3 sequence (DNA): TGTGCCAGCAGCCAATTGTCGGGAGCGGGGTGGGCCTACGAGCAGTACTTC. It encodes CASSQLSGAGWAYEQYF. The genes are TRBV5-8 and TRBJ2-7; TRBD2 agrees at 7 bases. The CDR3 is 17 residues long. In germline, CDR1 is SGHTS, CDR2 YDEGEE. The junction had 15 bases not matched to a gene; V was cut back by 4 bases and J by 2 bases.

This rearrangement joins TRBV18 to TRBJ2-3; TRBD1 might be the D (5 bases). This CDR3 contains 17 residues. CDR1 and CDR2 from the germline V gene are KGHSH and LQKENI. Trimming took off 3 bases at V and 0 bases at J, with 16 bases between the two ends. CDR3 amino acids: CASSPRQGPSSTDTQYF. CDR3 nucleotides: TGTGCCAGCTCACCTAGGCAGGGCCCCTCTAGCACAGATACGCAGTATTTT.

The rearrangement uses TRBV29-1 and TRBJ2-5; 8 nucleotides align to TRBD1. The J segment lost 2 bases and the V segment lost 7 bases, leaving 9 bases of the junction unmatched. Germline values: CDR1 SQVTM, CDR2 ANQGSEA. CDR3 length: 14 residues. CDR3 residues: CSAGQGLGQETQYF. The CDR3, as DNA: TGCAGCGCTGGACAGGGTTTGGGGCAAGAGACCCAGTACTTC.

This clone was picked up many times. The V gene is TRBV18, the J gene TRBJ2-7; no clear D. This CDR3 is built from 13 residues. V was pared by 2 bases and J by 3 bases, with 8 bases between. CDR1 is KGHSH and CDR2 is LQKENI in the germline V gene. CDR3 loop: CASSPGLFYEQYF. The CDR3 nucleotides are TGTGCCAGCTCACCAGGTCTTTTCTACGAGCAGTACTTC.

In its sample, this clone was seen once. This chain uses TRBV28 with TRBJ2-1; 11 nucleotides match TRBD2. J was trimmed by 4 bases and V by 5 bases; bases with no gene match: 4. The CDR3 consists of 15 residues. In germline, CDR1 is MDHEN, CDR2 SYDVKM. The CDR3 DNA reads TGTGCCAGCAGTGAGCTAGCGGGAGGATACAATGAGCAGTTCTTC. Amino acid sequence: CASSELAGGYNEQFF.

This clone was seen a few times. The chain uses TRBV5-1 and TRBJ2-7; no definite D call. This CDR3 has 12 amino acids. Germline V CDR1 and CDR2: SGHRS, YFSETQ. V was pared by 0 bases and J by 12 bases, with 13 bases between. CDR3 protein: CASSLDGERGYF. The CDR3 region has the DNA TGCGCCAGCAGCTTGGACGGCGAACGAGGGTACTTC.

CDR3 region: CASRMRQGLETQYF. The DNA of the CDR3 is TGCGCCAGCAGGATGAGACAGGGGCTGGAGACCCAGTACTTC. V and J are TRBV5-1 and TRBJ2-5; 8 bases fit TRBD1. This CDR3 spans 14 amino acids. V trimming: 5 bases; J trimming: 5 bases; junction bases outside the gene matches: 8. Looked up from germline, CDR1 is SGHRS and CDR2 is YFSETQ.

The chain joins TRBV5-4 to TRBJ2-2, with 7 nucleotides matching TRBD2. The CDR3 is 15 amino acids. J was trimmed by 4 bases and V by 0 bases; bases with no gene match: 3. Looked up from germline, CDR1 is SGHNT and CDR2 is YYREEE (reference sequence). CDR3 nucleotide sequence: TGTGCCAGCAGCTTGGAGATAGCGGGCACCGGGGAGCTGTTTTTT. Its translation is CASSLEIAGTGELFF.

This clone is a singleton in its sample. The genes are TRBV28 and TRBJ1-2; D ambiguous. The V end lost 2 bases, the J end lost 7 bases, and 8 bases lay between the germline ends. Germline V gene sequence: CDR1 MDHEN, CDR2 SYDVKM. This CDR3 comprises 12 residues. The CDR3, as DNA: TGTGCCAGCAGTTTAGGCTGGGCTGGCTACACCTTC. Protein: CASSLGWAGYTF.

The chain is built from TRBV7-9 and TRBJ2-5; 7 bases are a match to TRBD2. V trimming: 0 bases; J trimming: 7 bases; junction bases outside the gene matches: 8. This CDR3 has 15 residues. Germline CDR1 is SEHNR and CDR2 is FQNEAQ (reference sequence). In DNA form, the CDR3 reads TGTGCCAGCAGCTTAGCGGGAGGGTCTATTGGGACCCAGTACTTC. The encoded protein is CASSLAGGSIGTQYF.

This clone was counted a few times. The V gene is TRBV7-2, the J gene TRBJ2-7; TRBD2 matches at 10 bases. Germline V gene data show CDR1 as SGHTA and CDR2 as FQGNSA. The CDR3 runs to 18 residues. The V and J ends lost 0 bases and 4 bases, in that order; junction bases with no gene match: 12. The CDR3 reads CASSLALGRTSGSYEQYF. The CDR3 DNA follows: TGTGCCAGCAGCTTAGCGCTGGGTAGGACTAGCGGATCATACGAGCAGTACTTC. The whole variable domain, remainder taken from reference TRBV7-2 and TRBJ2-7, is GAGVSQSPSNKVTEKGKDVELRCDPISGHTALYWYRQSLGQGLEFLIYFQGNSAPDKSGLPSDRFSAERTGGSVSTLTIQRTQQEDSAVYLCASSLALGRTSGSYEQYFGPGTRLTVT.

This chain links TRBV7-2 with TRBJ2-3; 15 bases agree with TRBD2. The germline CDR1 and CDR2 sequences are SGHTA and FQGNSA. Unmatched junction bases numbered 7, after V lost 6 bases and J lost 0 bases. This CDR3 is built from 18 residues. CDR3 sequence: CASSPGLAGGHSTDTQYF. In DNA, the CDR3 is TGTGCCAGCAGTCCGGGACTAGCGGGAGGCCACAGCACAGATACGCAGTATTTT.

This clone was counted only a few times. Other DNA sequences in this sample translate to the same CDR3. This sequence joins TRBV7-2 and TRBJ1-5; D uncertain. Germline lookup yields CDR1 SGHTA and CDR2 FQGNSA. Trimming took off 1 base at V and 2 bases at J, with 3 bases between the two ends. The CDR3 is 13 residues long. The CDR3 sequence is CASSLVGNQPQHF. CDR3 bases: TGTGCCAGCAGCTTAGTTGGCAATCAGCCCCAGCATTTT.

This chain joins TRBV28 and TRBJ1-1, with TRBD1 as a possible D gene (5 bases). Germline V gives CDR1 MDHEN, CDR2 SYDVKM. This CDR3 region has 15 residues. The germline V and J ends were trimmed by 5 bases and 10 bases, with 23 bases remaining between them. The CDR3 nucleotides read TGTGCCAGCAGTCCAAACCGTCGGGGCAGGTGGGGAGCTTTCTTT. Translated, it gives CASSPNRRGRWGAFF.

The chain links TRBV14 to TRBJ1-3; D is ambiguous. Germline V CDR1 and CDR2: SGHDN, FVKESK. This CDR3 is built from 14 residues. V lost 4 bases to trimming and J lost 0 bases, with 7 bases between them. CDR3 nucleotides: TGTGCCAGCAGCCGAGTAAACTCTGGAAACACCATATATTTT. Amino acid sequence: CASSRVNSGNTIYF. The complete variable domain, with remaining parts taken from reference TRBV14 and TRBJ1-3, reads EAGVTQFPSHSVIEKGQTVTLRCDPISGHDNLYWYRRVMGKEIKFLLHFVKESKQDESGMPNNRFLAERTGGTYSTLKVQPAELEDSGVYFCASSRVNSGNTIYFGEGSWLTVV.